The present entry profiles one TCR beta chain with its context. What it binds is not known. Deletions cut 3 bases from V and 1 base from J, with 9 bases between. CDR3 length equals 13 residues. Per germline, CDR1 GTSNPN and CDR2 SVGIG (reference sequence). Assay: immunoSEQ multiplex PCR; the TCRdb copy retains only in-frame clones and omits some. The top ten hold around 10% of the sample, which has roughly 16,000 clones, 80% to 90% seen once. This entry is derived from a study of lymphopenia after photon versus proton radiotherapy. Study conclusions and caveats: Authors raise, but do not show, better survival with proton therapy.

The sequences come from peripheral blood, collected from a patient treated with proton-based radiotherapy. The origin of this receptor is a man in his 70s with pancreatic cancer. The J gene is TRBJ1-1, the V gene TRBV30; D gene uncertain. CDR3 region: CAWRPDGNTEAFF. CDR3 in DNA: TGTGCCTGGAGGCCGGACGGGAACACTGAAGCTTTCTTT.